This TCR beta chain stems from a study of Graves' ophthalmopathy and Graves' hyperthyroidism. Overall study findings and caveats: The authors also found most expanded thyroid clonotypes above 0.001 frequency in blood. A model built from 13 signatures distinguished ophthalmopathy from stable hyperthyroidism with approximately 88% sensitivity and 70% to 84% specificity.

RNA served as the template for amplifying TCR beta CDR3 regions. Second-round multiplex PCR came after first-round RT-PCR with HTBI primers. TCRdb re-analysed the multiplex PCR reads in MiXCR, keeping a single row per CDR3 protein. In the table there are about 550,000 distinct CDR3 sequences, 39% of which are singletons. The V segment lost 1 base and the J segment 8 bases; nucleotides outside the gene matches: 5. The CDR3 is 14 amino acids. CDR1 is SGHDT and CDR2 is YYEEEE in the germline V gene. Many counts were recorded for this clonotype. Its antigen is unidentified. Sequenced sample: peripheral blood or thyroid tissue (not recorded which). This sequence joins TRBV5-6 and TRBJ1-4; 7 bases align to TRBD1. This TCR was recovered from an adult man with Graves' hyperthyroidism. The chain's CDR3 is CASSLTGAGEKLFF. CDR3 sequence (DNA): TGTGCCAGCAGCTTGACAGGGGCGGGCGAAAAACTGTTTTTT.